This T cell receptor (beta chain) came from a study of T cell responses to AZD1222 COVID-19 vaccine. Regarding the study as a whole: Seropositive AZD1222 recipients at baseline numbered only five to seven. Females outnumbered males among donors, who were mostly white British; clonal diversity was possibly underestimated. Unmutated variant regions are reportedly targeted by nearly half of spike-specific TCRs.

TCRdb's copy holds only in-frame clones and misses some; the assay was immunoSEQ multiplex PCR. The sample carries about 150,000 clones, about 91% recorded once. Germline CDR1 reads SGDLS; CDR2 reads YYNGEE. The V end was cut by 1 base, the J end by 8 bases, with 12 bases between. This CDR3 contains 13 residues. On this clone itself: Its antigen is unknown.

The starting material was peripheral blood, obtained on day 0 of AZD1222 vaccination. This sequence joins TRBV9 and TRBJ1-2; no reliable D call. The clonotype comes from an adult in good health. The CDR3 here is CASSVLGNEGYTF. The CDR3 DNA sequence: TGTGCCAGCAGCGTATTAGGGAATGAGGGCTACACCTTC.